Presented here are 30 T cell receptor beta chains from one specimen sequenced in a study of cytomegalovirus exposure and HLA in healthy donors. The PCR contained 60 Vbeta and 13 Jbeta primers. TCRdb keeps only in-frame clones here, not all; method: immunoSEQ multiplex PCR. The sample has approximately 160,000 clones, 70% to 80% seen once. Sequencing used PBMCs. The receptors derive from a female donor in good health and CMV-seronegative.

This clone was counted once. V usage is TRBV28 and J usage is TRBJ1-6; D is unclear. Deletions cut 10 bases from V and 7 bases from J, with 14 bases between. Per the germline V gene, CDR1 is MDHEN and CDR2 is SYDVKM. This CDR3 comprises 13 residues. CDR3 sequence (DNA): TGTGCCACCGCCGTACAGATCAATTCACCCCTCCACTTT. Protein product: CATAVQINSPLHF.

This rearrangement joins TRBV6-1 to TRBJ2-2, with TRBD2 matching over 8 bases. Germline trimming cut 6 bases from V and 4 bases from J; bases unmatched to any gene: 4. The length of the CDR3 is 14 residues. Germline V gene lookup returns CDR1 MNHNS and CDR2 SASEGT. For the CDR3, the DNA is TGTGCCAGCAGAATAAGCGGGGGCACCGGGGAGCTGTTTTTT. This sequence encodes CASRISGGTGELFF.

The table lists this clone with a few counts. This chain uses TRBV29-1 with TRBJ2-5; D gene uncertain. The germline V gene has CDR1 SQVTM and CDR2 ANQGSEA. Trimming left V 3 bases short and J 2 bases short, with 7 bases between. The CDR3 covers 12 residues. CDR3 DNA: TGCAGCGTTGACGCCAGGCAAGAGACCCAGTACTTC. Protein sequence: CSVDARQETQYF.

The chain links TRBV7-3 to TRBJ2-3; maybe TRBD1 (5 bases). Trimming removed 5 bases at V and 4 bases at J, with 10 bases between. CDR1 is SGHTA, CDR2 FQGTGA, per germline. This CDR3 has 13 residues. The CDR3 region has the DNA TGTGCCAGCAGCGCGTCAGGGCCAGATACGCAGTATTTT. This sequence encodes CASSASGPDTQYF.

The chain combines TRBV7-9 with TRBJ1-1; no clear D. Looked up from germline, CDR1 is SEHNR and CDR2 is FQNEAQ (reference sequence). The ends were cut back, 4 bases at V and 4 bases at J, with 13 bases in the middle. CDR3 size: 14 residues. CDR3 bases: TGTGCCAGCAGCTCCCCGGGTCCCACCACTGAAGCTTTCTTT. This translates into CASSSPGPTTEAFF.

The CDR3 coding sequence is TGCGCCAGCAGCCCCGAAACAGATTCTTATTCACCCCTCCACTTT. Encoded protein: CASSPETDSYSPLHF. The chain couples TRBV4-3 to TRBJ1-6; D gene uncertain. The CDR3 spans 15 residues. Trimming pared 4 bases from V and 8 bases from J, leaving 15 bases between. Germline values: CDR1 LGHNA, CDR2 YSLEER.

This chain joins TRBV9 and TRBJ2-2, with 12 positions matching TRBD2. CDR3 length: 16 residues. The J segment lost 6 bases and the V segment lost 4 bases, leaving 7 bases of the junction unmatched. Looked up from germline, CDR1 is SGDLS and CDR2 is YYNGEE. The DNA for the CDR3 is TGTGCCAGCAGCCTCAGGACTAGCGGGGACTCCGGGGAGCTGTTTTTT. Its translation: CASSLRTSGDSGELFF.

The chain uses TRBV7-2 and TRBJ1-6, with a tentative D call TRBD1 (5 bases). The CDR3 length is 15 residues. V was cut by 3 bases and J by 8 bases, with 14 bases left in between. Germline V lookup: CDR1 SGHTA, CDR2 FQGNSA. The CDR3 region is CASSLGRLAHSPLHF. For the CDR3, the DNA is TGTGCCAGCAGCTTGGGGCGGCTGGCCCATTCACCCCTCCACTTT.

CDR3 in DNA: TGTGCCAGCAGCTTGGGGGGCGCCTCTGGAAACACCATATATTTT. Translating gives CASSLGGASGNTIYF. The chain has TRBV5-4 and TRBJ1-3, with D possibly matching TRBD1 (5 bases). V was pared by 0 bases and J by 0 bases, with 7 bases between. CDR3 length: 15 residues. Germline lookup yields CDR1 SGHNT and CDR2 YYREEE (reference sequence).

The chain combines TRBV6-5 with TRBJ2-5, with a weak D call TRBD1 (5 bases). CDR1 is MNHEY, CDR2 SVGAGI, per germline. V was clipped by 7 bases and J by 3 bases, with 15 bases between them. This CDR3 region has 14 residues. In DNA form, the CDR3 reads TGTGCCAGCAACCCGACAGTAAGGAAAGAGACCCAGTACTTC. Amino acid sequence: CASNPTVRKETQYF.

The chain couples TRBV6-1 to TRBJ2-5; 8 bases line up with TRBD1. The DNA end is more similar to TRBJ2-7, so the J call may be wrong. Germline V gene data show CDR1 as MNHNS and CDR2 as SASEGT. The CDR3 extends over 13 amino acids. As DNA, the CDR3 is TGTGCCAGCAGATCAGGACAGGGTTACGAGCAGTACTTC. Its protein product is CASRSGQGYEQYF.

The V call is TRBV7-2, the J call TRBJ2-1, with TRBD2 as a possible D gene (6 bases). This CDR3 has 14 residues. CDR1 SGHTA and CDR2 FQGNSA come from the germline V gene. Trimming took off 7 bases at V and 2 bases at J, with 12 bases between the two ends. CDR3 nucleotides: TGTGCCAGCAATACGGGGGTACCCTACAATGAGCAGTTCTTC. Translation gives CASNTGVPYNEQFF.

V and J are TRBV10-3 and TRBJ2-3; tentatively, D is TRBD2 (7 bases). CDR1 is ENHRY, CDR2 SYGVKD, per germline. V was cut by 0 bases and J by 6 bases, with 13 bases left in between. CDR3 length: 15 amino acids. Written as DNA, the CDR3 is TGTGCCATCAGTGAGTCGAATGGGAGGGGGGATACGCAGTATTTT. Translation gives CAISESNGRGDTQYF.

CDR3 protein: CASSATQETQYF. The DNA for the CDR3 is TGTGCCAGCTCAGCGACACAAGAGACCCAGTACTTC. This chain joins TRBV18 and TRBJ2-5; D uncertain. Trimming removed 5 bases from V and 2 bases from J, with 6 bases in between. The germline V gene has CDR1 KGHSH and CDR2 LQKENI. The CDR3 has 12 residues.

This chain connects TRBV19 to TRBJ1-1; D is possibly TRBD1 (5 bases). Trimming stripped 6 bases from V and 6 bases from J, with 23 bases between. CDR1 and CDR2 from the germline V gene are LNHDA and SQIVND (reference sequence). This CDR3 spans 16 amino acids. The DNA of the CDR3 is TGTGCCAGTAGACTTAACGGGAGGCAGGGCAGCCCTGAAGCTTTCTTT. Its translation is CASRLNGRQGSPEAFF.

The chain links TRBV4-3 to TRBJ2-1; the match to TRBD2 covers 11 bases. Germline V gene lookup returns CDR1 LGHNA and CDR2 YSLEER. CDR3 length: 16 residues. The V gene end was trimmed by 0 bases and the J gene end by 8 bases; junction bases not matched to a gene: 6. The CDR3 DNA is TGCGCCAGCAGCCAAGATCTTCTAGCGGGAGGCCATGAGCAGTTCTTC. This gives the protein CASSQDLLAGGHEQFF.

The chain carries TRBV5-1 and TRBJ2-2, with D perhaps matching TRBD1 (6 bases). Germline-derived CDR1 and CDR2 are SGHRS and YFSETQ. V lost 4 bases and J lost 2, with 12 bases in between. The CDR3 is 15 residues long. The CDR3: CASSPGQTNTGELFF. CDR3 nucleotides: TGCGCCAGCAGCCCCGGACAGACCAACACCGGGGAGCTGTTTTTT.

This clone was seen a few times. The chain is built from TRBV5-1 and TRBJ1-2; possibly TRBD1 for D (5 bases). This CDR3 is 15 amino acids long. V was clipped by 2 bases and J by 7 bases, with 18 bases between them. The V gene's germline CDR1 is SGHRS and CDR2 YFSETQ. The CDR3 DNA sequence: TGCGCCAGCAGCTTCTCTCATGACGGGACTCTTGGCTACACCTTC. This encodes CASSFSHDGTLGYTF.

The chain joins TRBV2 to TRBJ2-7, with 8 bases fitting TRBD1. The CDR3 length is 13 residues. CDR1 and CDR2 from the germline V gene are SNHLY and FYNNEI. With V trimmed by 2 bases and J by 7 bases, 4 bases remained unmatched. The CDR3, as DNA: TGTGCCAGCAGTGAACAGGGGGCGGGAGAGCAGTACTTC. Protein sequence: CASSEQGAGEQYF.

J is TRBJ1-3 and V is TRBV12-5; 12 bases match TRBD1. The germline CDR1 and CDR2 sequences are LGHNT and FRNRAP. Losses at the gene ends were 1 base for V and 5 bases for J; bases not matched to a gene: 3. The CDR3 sequence is 16 residues long. The CDR3: CASGLGGDRGRNTIYF. The CDR3 DNA reads TGTGCTAGTGGTTTGGGGGGGGACAGGGGGCGAAACACCATATATTTT. Full variable domain (rest looked up from reference TRBV12-5 and TRBJ1-3): DARVTQTPRHKVTEMGQEVTMRCQPILGHNTVFWYRQTMMQGLELLAYFRNRAPLDDSGMPKDRFSAEMPDATLATLKIQPSEPRDSAVYFCASGLGGDRGRNTIYFGEGSWLTVV.

About this clone: Different DNA sequences within this sample yield the same CDR3. This chain connects TRBV9 to TRBJ1-3; D unclear. This CDR3 contains 15 residues. The ends were cut back, 0 bases at V and 1 base at J, with 8 bases in the middle. The germline gives CDR1 SGDLS, CDR2 YYNGEE. The CDR3 region has the DNA TGTGCCAGCAGCGTAGGCGGCGATTCTGGAAACACCATATATTTT. The encoded protein is CASSVGGDSGNTIYF. The whole variable domain, filled in from reference TRBV9 and TRBJ1-3, reads DSGVTQTPKHLITATGQRVTLRCSPRSGDLSVYWYQQSLDQGLQFLIQYYNGEERAKGNILERFSAQQFPDLHSELNLSSLELGDSALYFCASSVGGDSGNTIYFGEGSWLTVV.

The chain uses TRBV10-3 and TRBJ2-2; possible D gene TRBD1, 6 bases. The CDR3 consists of 13 residues. Trimming left V 9 bases short and J 1 base short, with 9 bases between. The V gene's germline CDR1 is ENHRY and CDR2 SYGVKD. CDR3 protein: CAIQGGNTGELFF. The CDR3 region has the DNA TGTGCCATACAGGGCGGGAACACCGGGGAGCTGTTTTTT.

The chain is built from TRBV5-6 and TRBJ2-3; 8 bases line up with TRBD2. The V and J ends lost 4 bases and 2 bases, in that order; junction bases with no gene match: 3. Germline CDR1 is SGHDT and CDR2 is YYEEEE. The CDR3 loop spans 14 amino acids. DNA of the CDR3: TGTGCCAGCAGCACTAGCGGATACACAGATACGCAGTATTTT. It codes for CASSTSGYTDTQYF.

J is TRBJ2-1 and V is TRBV1; no DNA check was done on the table's D call, TRBD2. TRBV1 counts as a pseudogene. There are 15 residues in the CDR3. The CDR3 DNA is TGCACCAGCGAATTATTAGCGGGAGCAAAAAATGAGCAGTTCTTC. As protein: CTSELLAGAKNEQFF.

The V call is TRBV27, the J call TRBJ1-5; D uncertain. The CDR3 extends over 14 amino acids. Germline CDR1 reads MNHEY; CDR2 reads SMNVEV (reference sequence). The V and J ends lost 6 bases and 4 bases respectively, with 13 bases between them. Written as DNA, the CDR3 is TGTGCCAGCAGCGGGCCCGGGAGGAATCAGCCCCAGCATTTT. Translating it yields CASSGPGRNQPQHF.

The chain joins TRBV27 to TRBJ2-2; the D gene is possibly TRBD1 (5 bases). Germline assignment: CDR1 MNHEY and CDR2 SMNVEV (reference sequence). This CDR3 region has 16 residues. Trimming took off 4 bases at V and 5 bases at J, with 17 bases between the two ends. This CDR3 is CASSWTYVGQTGELFF. DNA of the CDR3: TGTGCCAGCAGTTGGACGTACGTGGGGCAGACCGGGGAGCTGTTTTTT.

Remarks on this clone: The junction does not match germline at one end; this may be a read error. This sequence joins TRBV6-6 and TRBJ2-4, with 9 bases matching TRBD1. CDR3 size: 16 residues. The germline CDR1 and CDR2 sequences are MNHNY and SVGAGI (reference sequence). CDR3 coding DNA: TGTGCCAGCAGTCAACAGACAGGGGGTACAAAAAACAGTCAGTACTTC. It codes for CASSQQTGGTKNSQYF.

The V and J genes are TRBV20-1 and TRBJ1-1, with 8 nucleotides matching TRBD1. The J segment lost 12 bases and the V segment lost 1 base, leaving 4 bases of the junction unmatched. This CDR3 is built from 11 residues. Germline CDR1 is DFQATT and CDR2 is SNEGSKA (reference sequence). The CDR3 sequence: CSARGTGTPFF. The CDR3 nucleotides are TGCAGTGCTAGAGGGACAGGGACCCCTTTCTTT.

This sequence joins TRBV29-1 and TRBJ1-2; weak D call: TRBD1 (5 bases). V lost 2 bases, J lost 5 bases, and 9 bases lay in between. CDR1 is SQVTM and CDR2 is ANQGSEA in the germline V gene. The length of the CDR3 is 12 residues. CDR3 in DNA: TGCAGCGTTGAAAGGGGTGTTTATGGCTACACCTTC. It yields the protein CSVERGVYGYTF. Full variable domain (outside the CDR3, taken from reference TRBV29-1 and TRBJ1-2): SAVISQKPSRDICQRGTSLTIQCQVDSQVTMMFWYRQQPGQSLTLIATANQGSEATYESGFVIDKFPISRPNLTFSTLTVSNMSPEDSSIYLCSVERGVYGYTFGSGTRLTVV.

The V call is TRBV9, the J call TRBJ2-3; TRBD2 matches 7 bases. V lost 0 bases to trimming and J lost 4 bases; unmatched junction nucleotides: 5. This CDR3 is built from 15 residues. Germline CDR1 SGDLS, CDR2 YYNGEE. The CDR3 spells CASSVGGGLADTQYF. The CDR3 nucleotides are TGTGCCAGCAGCGTAGGGGGGGGGTTAGCAGATACGCAGTATTTT.